The entry that follows covers one T cell receptor (beta chain) sequence. With V trimmed by 4 bases and J by 6 bases, 5 bases remained unmatched. From germline, CDR1 is SGHRS and CDR2 YFSETQ. The CDR3 runs 14 residues. The data were obtained in a study of blood T cell repertoires in COVID-19. In the study overall: Sites across the United States, Italy and Spain contributed samples from acute and convalescent COVID-19.

In the original analysis: Reference gene primer amplification gave nucleated cell count estimates. Profiling relied on immunoSEQ multiplex PCR, and the TCRdb table lists in-frame clones only, not all of them. For V, J and clone size, that table is used; D and trimming come from the DNA. The sample lists over 150,000 clones; roughly 89% were seen once. The material sequenced was peripheral blood. The V and J genes are TRBV5-1 and TRBJ1-4; 8 bases align to TRBD1. The sequence was obtained from a man over 45 with acute or convalescent COVID-19. In DNA form, the CDR3 reads TGCGCCAGCAGCCCGGACAGGGCCTATGAAAAACTGTTTTTT. Protein sequence: CASSPDRAYEKLFF.